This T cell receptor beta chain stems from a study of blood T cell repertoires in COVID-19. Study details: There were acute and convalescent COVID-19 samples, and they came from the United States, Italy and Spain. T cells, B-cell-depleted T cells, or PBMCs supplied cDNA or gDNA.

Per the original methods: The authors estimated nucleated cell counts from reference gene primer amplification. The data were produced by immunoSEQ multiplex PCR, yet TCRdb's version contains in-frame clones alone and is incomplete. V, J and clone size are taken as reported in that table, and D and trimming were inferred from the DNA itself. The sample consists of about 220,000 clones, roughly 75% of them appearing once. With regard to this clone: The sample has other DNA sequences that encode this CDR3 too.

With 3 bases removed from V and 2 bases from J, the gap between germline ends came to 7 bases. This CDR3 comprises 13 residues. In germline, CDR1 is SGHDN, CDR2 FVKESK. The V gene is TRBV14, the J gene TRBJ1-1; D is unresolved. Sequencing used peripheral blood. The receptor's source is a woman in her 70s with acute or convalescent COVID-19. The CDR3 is CASSQSTNTEAFF. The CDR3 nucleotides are TGTGCCAGCAGCCAGTCGACTAACACTGAAGCTTTCTTT.